The rows below give T cell receptor beta chains drawn from one sample of a study of blood T cell repertoires in COVID-19. TCRdb keeps only in-frame clones here, not all; method: immunoSEQ multiplex PCR. The sample consists of approximately 350,000 clones, 87% of them appearing once. Sequenced input: peripheral blood. All receptors derive from a woman between 45 and 65 years old with COVID-19, enrolled during active disease. Each CDR3 is given with its conserved first and last residue. Fields, in order: clone size, V gene, D gene, J gene, CDR3 length, CDR3 DNA, CDR3 protein. D genes are given only for firm matches. Size values are once, few and many counts, or a class for expanded clones, and some rows have none.

>.|TRBV7-2|TRBD1|TRBJ1-1|14
TGTGCCAGCAGCATAAGGACAGGGAACACTGAAGCTTTCTTT
CASSIRTGNTEAFF
>.|TRBV19|TRBD1|TRBJ1-1|15
TGTGCCAGTAGACTTTCAGACAGGGTTAAGGGTGAAGCTTTCTTT
CASRLSDRVKGEAFF
>.|TRBV4-2|TRBD2|TRBJ2-7|15
TGTGCCAGCAGCCAAGATGGACTAGCGGTAGTCGAGCAGTACTTC
CASSQDGLAVVEQYF
>.|TRBV4-1|TRBD1|TRBJ2-2|16
TGCGCCAGCAGCCAAGAGGGACAGGGGGCAGGCGGGGAGCTGTTTTTT
CASSQEGQGAGGELFF
>.|TRBV30|.|TRBJ1-6|13
TGTGCCTGGATGGAGGTGGGTAATTCACCCCTCCACTTT
CAWMEVGNSPLHF
>.|TRBV30|TRBD2|TRBJ2-5|18
TGTGCCTGGAGTGTTGGAACTAGCTGGGTGGGAGGGTTAGAGACCCAGTACTTC
CAWSVGTSWVGGLETQYF
>.|TRBV18|TRBD1|TRBJ1-1|13
TGTGCCAGCTCTAAAGGGGGCGACACTGAAGCTTTCTTT
CASSKGGDTEAFF
>.|TRBV5-4|.|TRBJ2-7|15
TGTGCCAGCAGCCTGGGGACATCCCCCCGGGACGAGCAGTACTTC
CASSLGTSPRDEQYF
>.|TRBV11-3|.|TRBJ2-3|13
TGTGCCAGCAGCTTAGACCGGGTTTATACGCAGTATTTT
CASSLDRVYTQYF
>.|TRBV5-6|.|TRBJ1-6|16
TGTGCCAGCAGCTGGAGATCTGGGACAAGGAATTCACCCCTCCACTTT
CASSWRSGTRNSPLHF
>many|TRBV6-2/TRBV6-3|TRBD1|TRBJ2-1|16
TGTGCCAGCAGTCAGATTCGGACAGGGGGTTACAATGAGCAGTTCTTC
CASSQIRTGGYNEQFF
>.|TRBV5-6|.|TRBJ2-5|13
TGTGCCAGCAGCTTTGACGGGATAGAGACCCAGTACTTC
CASSFDGIETQYF
>.|TRBV19|.|TRBJ1-1|14
TGTGCCAGTAGTATAGGGGAGGGGAGGACTGAAGCTTTCTTT
CASSIGEGRTEAFF
>.|TRBV3-1/TRBV3-2|TRBD1|TRBJ1-1|13
TGTGCCAGCAGCTGGACAGGGGGCAGCGTAGCTTTCTTT
CASSWTGGSVAFF
>.|TRBV2|.|TRBJ1-1|10
TGTGCCACACTAAACACTGAAGCTTTCTTT
CATLNTEAFF
>.|TRBV3-1/TRBV3-2|.|TRBJ2-3|13
TGTGCCAGCAGCCCCGGTAGCACAGATACGCAGTATTTT
CASSPGSTDTQYF
>once|TRBV4-1|.|TRBJ2-7|14
TGCGCCAGCAGCCAGCAGGTACGATCCTACGAGCAGTACTTC
CASSQQVRSYEQYF
>.|TRBV29-1|TRBD2|TRBJ2-1|18
TGCAGCGTTGAAGATCTGCTAGCGGGAGCTTTCTCCTACAATGAGCAGTTCTTC
CSVEDLLAGAFSYNEQFF
>.|TRBV5-1|TRBD1|TRBJ1-2|14
TGCGCCAGCAGCCTCCGGACAGGGAGCTATGGCTACACCTTC
CASSLRTGSYGYTF
>.|TRBV3-1/TRBV3-2|TRBD2|TRBJ2-1|12
TGTGCCAGCAGCCAAGATGAGCGGGGGCAGTTCTTC
CASSQDERGQFF
>.|TRBV4-1|.|TRBJ2-3|12
TGCGCCAGCAGTTCAGGGATGGGTACGCAGTATTTT
CASSSGMGTQYF
>.|TRBV3-1/TRBV3-2|TRBD1|TRBJ2-1|14
TGTGCTAGCGATAAACAGGGGGCTGTAAGGGAGCAGTTCTTC
CASDKQGAVREQFF
>.|TRBV5-4|TRBD1|TRBJ2-3|16
TGTGCCAGCAGCGCAAAGGGACAGGGGGCAGGAGATACGCAGTATTTT
CASSAKGQGAGDTQYF
>.|TRBV6-5|.|TRBJ1-1|15
TGTGCCAGCAGTTACTCGAATCACCCCGCGGCTGAAGCTTTCTTT
CASSYSNHPAAEAFF
>.|TRBV5-1|.|TRBJ1-2|13
TGCGCCAGCAGCCCTCAGACTAACTATGGCTACACCTTC
CASSPQTNYGYTF
>.|TRBV7-2|.|TRBJ1-2|15
TGTGCCAGCAGCACAGCTAGCCAGGGGAGCAGTGGCTACACCTTC
CASSTASQGSSGYTF
>.|TRBV7-9|.|TRBJ1-2|12
TGTGCCGTTGACAGATTTGACGATGGCTACACCTTC
CAVDRFDDGYTF
>.|TRBV13|TRBD2|TRBJ2-2|16
TGTGCCAGCAGCTTAGGGACTAGCGGGAGCCACGGGGAGCTGTTTTTT
CASSLGTSGSHGELFF
>.|TRBV6-1|.|TRBJ1-2|10
TGTGCCAGCAGTGACATCAGCTACACCTTC
CASSDISYTF
>.|TRBV28|TRBD1|TRBJ2-3|16
TGTGCCAGCAGTTTGGGGCAGGGGGCGCAAGGAGATACGCAGTATTTT
CASSLGQGAQGDTQYF
>.|TRBV24-1|TRBD2|TRBJ2-1|16
TGTGCCACCAGTGATCTAGGACTAGCGGGAGACAATGAGCAGTTCTTC
CATSDLGLAGDNEQFF
>once|TRBV19|.|TRBJ1-3|15
TGTGCCAGTAGTCCCCCCCCCGGGGCTGGAAACACCATATATTTT
CASSPPPGAGNTIYF
>few|TRBV19|.|TRBJ2-1|16
TGTGCCAGTAGCGACCCGGGACTCCCTCAATACAATGAGCAGTTCTTC
CASSDPGLPQYNEQFF
>.|TRBV10-3|.|TRBJ1-5|15
TGTGCCATCAGGAAGAGAAGTTATAGCAATCAGCCCCAGCATTTT
CAIRKRSYSNQPQHF
>.|TRBV5-1|.|TRBJ2-7|14
TGCGCCAGCAGCGCCGACGGGTTGACCTACGAGCAGTACTTC
CASSADGLTYEQYF
>.|TRBV7-2|TRBD2|TRBJ2-2|15
TGTGCCAGCAGCTTAGGCGGGAGTTATACCGGGGAGCTGTTTTTT
CASSLGGSYTGELFF
>few|TRBV5-1|.|TRBJ2-5|12
TGCGCCAGCAGCTTGGTAGCGGAGACCCAGTACTTC
CASSLVAETQYF
>.|TRBV2|.|TRBJ2-2|14
TGTGCCAGCACGGGTCAGCTGAACACCGGGGAGCTGTTTTTT
CASTGQLNTGELFF
>.|TRBV30|TRBD1|TRBJ1-3|15
TGTGCCTGGATACTTGGACAGGCCTCTGGAAACACCATATATTTT
CAWILGQASGNTIYF
>.|TRBV11-3|.|TRBJ2-1|14
TGTGCCAGCAGCCGGTCTGATTTTAGCGATGGGCAGTTCTTC
CASSRSDFSDGQFF
>.|TRBV14|.|TRBJ1-2|15
TGTGCCAGCAGCCCATTGGGGGCAGGAAACTATGGCTACACCTTC
CASSPLGAGNYGYTF
>few|TRBV24-1|TRBD1|TRBJ1-1|15
TGTGCCACCAGGGAATCGACAGGGTCGAACACTGAAGCTTTCTTT
CATRESTGSNTEAFF
>.|TRBV19|.|TRBJ1-1|14
TGTGCCAGTAGTATGGGACATACGAACACTGAAGCTTTCTTT
CASSMGHTNTEAFF
>.|TRBV7-8|.|TRBJ1-1|16
TGTGCCAGCAGCTCACGCGGGTCGGACGCGAACACTGAAGCTTTCTTT
CASSSRGSDANTEAFF
>.|TRBV25-1|.|TRBJ2-5|13
TGTGCCAGCAGGAGGACAGTCGGAGAGACCCAGTACTTC
CASRRTVGETQYF
>.|TRBV6-5|TRBD1|TRBJ2-1|16
TGTGCCAGCAGTTACGAGGGACAGGGGGCGTCCAATGAGCAGTTCTTC
CASSYEGQGASNEQFF
>.|TRBV30|.|TRBJ1-1|13
TGTGCCTGGAGTAATTCCAGGCACACTGAAGCTTTCTTT
CAWSNSRHTEAFF
>once|TRBV19|.|TRBJ1-1|11
TGTGCCACCAGGGAGAACACTGAAGCTTTCTTT
CATRENTEAFF
>.|TRBV12-3/TRBV12-4|TRBD1|TRBJ1-5|13
TGTGCCAGCAGGGGACAGGGGTATCAGCCCCAGCATTTT
CASRGQGYQPQHF
>.|TRBV11-3|TRBD2|TRBJ2-1|17
TGTGCCAGCAGCGGGACTAGCGGGGTTGTCTCCTACAATGAGCAGTTCTTC
CASSGTSGVVSYNEQFF
>.|TRBV7-2|TRBD2|TRBJ2-3|18
TGTGCCAGCAGCTTATACTTGGCGGGAGTTCGGGGAACAGATACGCAGTATTTT
CASSLYLAGVRGTDTQYF